The present T cell receptor (beta chain) was sequenced within a study of cytomegalovirus exposure and HLA in healthy donors. The study, taken as a whole, reports: On later analysis, the bulk of CMV-associated TCR beta chains appeared to be HLA-restricted. Most TCR sequences were rare, but some public TCRs occurred in many donors.

In the case of this clone: Its antigen is unidentified.

The study ran its PCR with 60 Vbeta and 13 Jbeta primers. Some clones are missing from TCRdb's copy, which holds only in-frame ones; the method was immunoSEQ multiplex PCR. The sample lists over 200,000 clones; approximately 70% were seen once. The TCR was taken from a man aged 40-49 years in good health and CMV-seropositive. The material sequenced was PBMCs.

The DNA of the CDR3 is TGCGCCAGCAGCCCTGGTGGAGGTGGAAGCAATCAGCCCCAGCATTTT. This encodes CASSPGGGGSNQPQHF. V gene TRBV5-1 combines with J gene TRBJ1-5; D gene ambiguous. V was shortened by 4 bases and J by 1 base, with 15 bases between the two germline ends. The CDR3 loop spans 16 amino acids. Germline V gene lookup returns CDR1 SGHRS and CDR2 YFSETQ.